This T cell receptor (beta chain) was recovered during a study of cytomegalovirus exposure and HLA in healthy donors. Study in general: Membership in the Caucasian-associated ancestry cluster was found for 75% to 90% of around 380 genotyped donors.

Study results and limitations: In a later analysis, TCR association rates varied by HLA locus: DRB1 most, HLA-C fewest. Earlier results showed most TCR beta V segments being productive about 87% or about 30% of the time.

Comment on this clone: Its antigen is as yet unknown.

Researchers ran the PCR with 60 Vbeta and 13 Jbeta primers. Per the authors' pipeline: As a later analysis found, there were tens of millions of unique TCR beta chains, of which approximately 10 million were shared. Sequenced by immunoSEQ multiplex PCR; TCRdb stores in-frame clones only, minus some. V and J calls and clone size are those listed in that table; D and trimming were worked out from the DNA. The data hold about 120,000 clones, with under 90% observed a single time. The CDR3 spans 15 residues. Germline-derived CDR1 and CDR2 are MNHEY and SMNVEV (reference sequence). V gave up 1 base and J gave up 0 bases; unmatched junction bases: 1.

Sequences were obtained from PBMCs. This receptor was identified in a woman in her thirties or forties in good health and CMV-seronegative. This chain joins TRBV27 and TRBJ2-7, with TRBD1 identical over 9 bases. CDR3: CASSLLGQGSYEQYF. CDR3 DNA sequence: TGTGCCAGCAGTTTATTGGGACAGGGCTCCTACGAGCAGTACTTC.